This T cell receptor beta chain was documented in a study of blood T cells in healthy people across ages. Only a few counts were recorded for this clonotype. Sample-barcoded 5' priming and a J-beta primer mix drove a second PCR of about 7 to 11 cycles. TCRdb fed the 5' RACE reads into MiXCR, producing one record per CDR3 protein. The profile covers about 720,000 distinct CDR3 sequences, with 20% to 25% appearing a single time and around 3.6% taken by the ten largest. These data were also filed under a second study, of T cells of mothers and their children.

The origin of this receptor is a boy aged 5-17 years in good health. The specimen was blood.

CDR3 loop: CAWTRNTGELFF. Here the CDR3 DNA reads TGTGCCTGGACCCGGAACACCGGGGAGCTGTTTTTT. This chain links TRBV30 with TRBJ2-2, with no clear D. Trimming stripped 4 bases from V and 1 base from J, with 4 bases between. This CDR3 comprises 12 residues. Looked up from germline, CDR1 is GTSNPN and CDR2 is SVGIG (reference sequence).